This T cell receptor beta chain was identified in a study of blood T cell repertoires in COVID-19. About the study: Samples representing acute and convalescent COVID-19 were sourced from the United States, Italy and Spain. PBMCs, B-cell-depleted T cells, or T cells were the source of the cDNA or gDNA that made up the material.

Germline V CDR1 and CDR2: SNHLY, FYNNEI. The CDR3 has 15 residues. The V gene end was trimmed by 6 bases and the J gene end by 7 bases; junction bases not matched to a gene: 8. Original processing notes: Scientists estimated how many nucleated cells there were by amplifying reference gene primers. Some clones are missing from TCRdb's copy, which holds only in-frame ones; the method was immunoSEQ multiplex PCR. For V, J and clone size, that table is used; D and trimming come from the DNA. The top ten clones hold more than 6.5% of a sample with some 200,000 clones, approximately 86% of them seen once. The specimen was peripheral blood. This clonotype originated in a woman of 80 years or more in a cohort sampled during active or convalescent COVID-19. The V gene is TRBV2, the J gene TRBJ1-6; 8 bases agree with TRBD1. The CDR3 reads CASRLTGAGNSPLHF. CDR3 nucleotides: TGTGCCAGCAGGTTGACAGGGGCTGGCAATTCACCCCTCCACTTT. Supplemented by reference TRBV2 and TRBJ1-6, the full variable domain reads EPEVTQTPSHQVTQMGQEVILRCVPISNHLYFYWYRQILGQKVEFLVSFYNNEISEKSEIFDDQFSVERPDGSNFTLKIRSTKLEDSAMYFCASRLTGAGNSPLHFGNGTRLTVT.